Each of the 31 T cell receptor beta chains below was sequenced from the same sample in a study of blood T cells in healthy people across ages. Together with a sample-barcoded 5' primer, a J-beta primer mix was included in a second PCR lasting about 7 to 12 cycles. TCRdb ran MiXCR on the 5' RACE reads and lists one entry per CDR3 protein. The repertoire has fewer than 2 million distinct CDR3 sequences, about two fifths of them found once; the top ten carry 20% to 25%. Input material: blood. All receptors come from a human donor in good health.

The rearrangement links TRBV3-1 to TRBJ2-1; perhaps D is TRBD1 or TRBD2 (5 bases each). Germline values: CDR1 LGHDT, CDR2 YNNKEL (reference sequence). There are 13 residues in the CDR3. Trimming removed 8 bases from V and 13 bases from J, with 21 bases in between. The CDR3 DNA reads as TGTGCCAGCGGCCCGGGGACCGTGTCTTCTCAGTTCTTC. Residues: CASGPGTVSSQFF.

This clonotype has a handful of counts. The rearrangement joins TRBV7-3 to TRBJ1-1; D not resolved. Germline assignment: CDR1 SGHTA and CDR2 FQGTGA. Trimming took off 5 bases at V and 4 bases at J, with 14 bases between the two ends. There are 14 residues in the CDR3. The CDR3, as DNA: TGTGCCAGCAGCCCCACCGTAGAGTCCACTGAAGCTTTCTTT. Translated, it gives CASSPTVESTEAFF.

This clonotype was detected only a few times. The chain has TRBV7-3 and TRBJ2-3, with D possibly TRBD2 on 7 matching bases. V was clipped by 5 bases and J by 6 bases, with 15 bases between them. This CDR3 comprises 14 residues. The germline CDR1 and CDR2 sequences are SGHTA and FQGTGA. CDR3 nucleotides: TGTGCCAGCAGCCCGAGGACTAGGGGGGATACGCAGTATTTT. Translating it yields CASSPRTRGDTQYF.

There are a few counts of this clonotype. The V gene is TRBV20-1, the J gene TRBJ1-5, with D possibly matching TRBD1 (5 bases). CDR3 length: 15 residues. Germline CDR1 reads DFQATT; CDR2 reads SNEGSKA (reference sequence). V lost 0 bases to trimming and J lost 4 bases, with 13 bases between them. DNA for the CDR3: TGCAGTGCTAGAGATCTGGGGGTTGGGAATCAGCCCCAGCATTTT. Its translation is CSARDLGVGNQPQHF.

This chain connects TRBV4-3 to TRBJ1-6; D is perhaps TRBD1 (6 bases). The V gene's germline CDR1 is LGHNA and CDR2 YSLEER. V lost 1 base and J 10 bases, leaving 14 bases between the germline ends. The CDR3 sequence is 15 residues long. The CDR3 here is CASSQVQGIRSPLHF. The CDR3 DNA reads as TGCGCCAGCAGCCAAGTTCAGGGGATTCGATCACCCCTCCACTTT.

This clonotype was detected a few times. The rearrangement joins TRBV6-2 or TRBV6-3 to TRBJ1-2, with a weak D call TRBD1 (5 bases). Per germline, CDR1 MNHEY and CDR2 SVGEGT. This CDR3 contains 14 residues. Trimming cost V 6 bases and J 6 bases, with 17 bases left between them. For the CDR3, the DNA is TGTGCCAGCAGCTACAAGAGGGGTTGGAATGGCTACACCTTC. Translating gives CASSYKRGWNGYTF.

This clonotype was recorded a few times. The rearrangement uses TRBV7-9 and TRBJ2-1; D might be TRBD1 (5 bases). Between the trimmed V and J ends, which lost 5 bases and 13 bases, there was a span of 18 bases. The CDR3 extends over 13 amino acids. Per germline, CDR1 SEHNR and CDR2 FQNEAQ (reference sequence). In nucleotides, the CDR3 is TGTGCCAGCAGCCTGGAACTGGACAAGCACCAGTTCTTC. Protein product: CASSLELDKHQFF.

The CDR3 reads CAIRTGHPYGYTF. In DNA, the CDR3 is TGTGCCATCAGGACAGGGCATCCCTATGGCTACACCTTC. The rearrangement uses TRBV10-3 and TRBJ1-2, with 7 bases that match TRBD1. Germline V gene sequence: CDR1 ENHRY, CDR2 SYGVKD. The trim removed 6 bases at V and 4 bases at J, leaving 5 bases unmatched. This CDR3 region has 13 residues.

The chain combines TRBV7-2 with TRBJ2-3; 7 nucleotides line up with TRBD1. CDR1 is SGHTA, CDR2 FQGNSA, per germline. This CDR3 has 17 amino acids. Losses at the gene ends were 5 bases for V and 0 bases for J; bases not matched to a gene: 11. This CDR3 is CASSLNLPGQSTDTQYF. The CDR3 coding sequence is TGTGCCAGCAGCCTCAACCTACCGGGACAGAGCACAGATACGCAGTATTTT.

Concerning this clonotype itself: One end of the junction fails to match germline, which may point to a read error. This chain joins TRBV5-4 and TRBJ2-4; tentatively, D is TRBD2 (5 bases). The J call is uncertain, as TRBJ2-7 better fits the DNA end. CDR3 length equals 15 residues. Germline values: CDR1 SGHNT, CDR2 YYREEE (reference sequence). The CDR3 here is CASSLLAGKVNEQYF. The CDR3 DNA follows: TGCGCCAGCAGCTTGCTTGCCGGGAAGGTCAACGAGCAGTACTTC.

The chain uses TRBV12-3 or TRBV12-4 and TRBJ2-4; D could derive from TRBD1 or TRBD2 (5 bases each). CDR3 length: 14 residues. Trimming took off 7 bases at V and 5 bases at J, with 15 bases between the two ends. CDR3 region: CASIPHLGENIQYF. The CDR3 DNA reads TGTGCCAGCATCCCCCACCTGGGGGAAAACATTCAGTACTTC.

This rearrangement joins TRBV12-3 or TRBV12-4 to TRBJ1-2; 7 bases match TRBD1. After removal of 5 bases from V and 4 bases from J, the junction contained 4 bases not matched to a gene. The CDR3 runs 13 residues. CDR3 amino acids: CASSKTGPYGYTF. The CDR3 coding sequence is TGTGCCAGCAGTAAGACAGGGCCCTATGGCTACACCTTC.

This clonotype was counted a few times. The chain links TRBV7-2 to TRBJ1-4; D not resolved. The CDR3 is made up of 15 amino acids. CDR1 and CDR2 from the germline V gene are SGHTA and FQGNSA. The germline V and J ends were trimmed by 1 base and 4 bases, with 10 bases remaining between them. CDR3 sequence reads: CASSLVGHLNEKLFF. The CDR3 bases are TGTGCCAGCAGCTTAGTTGGGCACCTTAATGAAAAACTGTTTTTT.

This clonotype was recorded at least ten times. The chain couples TRBV6-5 to TRBJ2-7; D remains ambiguous. The V end was cut by 7 bases, the J end by 3 bases, with 13 bases between. Germline V gives CDR1 MNHEY, CDR2 SVGAGI. CDR3 size: 13 residues. CDR3 DNA: TGTGCCAGCACATCGGGCCTTGGCTACGAGCAGTACTTC. It codes for CASTSGLGYEQYF.

The chain joins TRBV12-3 or TRBV12-4 to TRBJ1-2, with a possible D match to TRBD1 (6 bases). Trimming stripped 1 base from V and 7 bases from J, with 13 bases between. The CDR3 totals 14 residues. CDR3 sequence: CASSLGLAGVGYTF. The DNA for the CDR3 is TGTGCCAGCAGTTTAGGGCTCGCAGGGGTTGGCTACACCTTC.

This chain joins TRBV28 and TRBJ2-3, with TRBD2 identical over 8 bases. Germline CDR1 MDHEN, CDR2 SYDVKM. The CDR3 is 14 amino acids. The junction had 6 bases not matched to a gene; V was cut back by 5 bases and J by 5 bases. CDR3 bases: TGTGCCAGCAGTCCTCTAGCGGGTAGAGATACGCAGTATTTT. Translated: CASSPLAGRDTQYF.

In this sample, this clonotype turned up a few times. The chain joins TRBV3-1 to TRBJ2-7; a possible D gene is TRBD1 (7 bases). Germline lookup yields CDR1 LGHDT and CDR2 YNNKEL (reference sequence). CDR3 length: 14 residues. V shed 4 bases and J shed 3 bases, with 13 bases lying between them. CDR3 amino acids: CASSRNRGGYEQYF. CDR3 DNA: TGTGCCAGCAGCCGCAACAGGGGAGGCTACGAGCAGTACTTC.

The V gene is TRBV4-2, the J gene TRBJ1-5; D is ambiguous. Deletions cut 0 bases from V and 3 bases from J, with 12 bases between. The CDR3 covers 16 residues. The V gene's germline CDR1 is LGHNA and CDR2 YNFKEQ. CDR3 sequence reads: CASSQDGSQLNQPQHF. For the CDR3, the DNA is TGTGCCAGCAGCCAAGATGGGTCGCAGCTCAATCAGCCCCAGCATTTT.

In this sample, this clonotype turned up a few times. This chain links TRBV6-5 with TRBJ1-1; unclear D gene. There are 14 residues in the CDR3. Germline CDR1 and CDR2: MNHEY and SVGAGI. Trimming left V 0 bases short and J 4 bases short, with 9 bases between. CDR3 coding DNA: TGTGCCAGCAGTTACTCGAGTATAGGCACTGAAGCTTTCTTT. It encodes CASSYSSIGTEAFF.

This clonotype was seen a handful of times. CDR3 DNA sequence: TGTGCCATCTTGGGGACGGTCTATGGCTACACCTTC. It yields the protein CAILGTVYGYTF. V usage is TRBV10-3 and J usage is TRBJ1-2, with D possibly TRBD1 on 5 matching bases. This CDR3 spans 12 amino acids. Trimming removed 8 bases from V and 4 bases from J, with 11 bases in between. Germline V gene sequence: CDR1 ENHRY, CDR2 SYGVKD.

The gene calls are TRBV12-3 or TRBV12-4 and TRBJ2-5, with D perhaps TRBD1 (6 bases). Matching the DNA end better, TRBJ2-1 makes the J call doubtful. The CDR3 length is 15 residues. CDR3 in amino acids: CASTQSGHLQETQFF. The CDR3 DNA sequence: TGTGCCAGCACCCAATCGGGACACCTCCAAGAGACCCAGTTCTTC.

A few counts support this clonotype. The V and J genes are TRBV15 and TRBJ1-6, with TRBD1 identical over 8 bases. This CDR3 is 14 amino acids long. Germline V gene sequence: CDR1 LNHNV, CDR2 YYDKDF (reference sequence). The V and J ends lost 5 bases and 10 bases, in that order; junction bases with no gene match: 7. CDR3: CATSPDREGSPLHF. CDR3 DNA: TGTGCCACCAGCCCGGACAGGGAAGGATCACCCCTCCACTTT.

This clonotype was recorded at least ten times. This chain connects TRBV7-8 to TRBJ1-5; D gene unclear. The CDR3 loop spans 13 amino acids. The germline gives CDR1 SGHVS, CDR2 FQNEAQ. Trimming removed 5 bases at V and 1 base at J, with 6 bases between. CDR3 nucleotides: TGTGCCAGCAGCCCACTCAGCAATCAGCCCCAGCATTTT. It is translated as CASSPLSNQPQHF. The whole variable domain, remainder taken from reference TRBV7-8 and TRBJ1-5, is GAGVSQSPRYKVAKRGQDVALRCDPISGHVSLFWYQQALGQGPEFLTYFQNEAQLDKSGLPSDRFFAERPEGSVSTLKIQRTQQEDSAVYLCASSPLSNQPQHFGDGTRLSIL.

The chain recombines TRBV7-8 with TRBJ1-2, with D possibly being TRBD1 (6 bases). The V gene lost 0 bases and the J gene lost 5 bases, with 13 bases spanning the gap. The CDR3 spans 15 residues. Germline V lookup: CDR1 SGHVS, CDR2 FQNEAQ. CDR3: CASSLAPRGTYGYTF. In DNA, the CDR3 is TGTGCCAGCAGCTTAGCCCCGAGGGGGACTTATGGCTACACCTTC.

In this sample, this clonotype turned up a few times. The chain has TRBV12-3 or TRBV12-4 and TRBJ2-4; D ambiguous. The CDR3 is made up of 17 amino acids. The V end was cut by 5 bases, the J end by 0 bases, with 17 bases between. The CDR3, as DNA: TGTGCCAGCAGTATTGGGTCGACTGCACTAGCCAAAAACATTCAGTACTTC. This translates into CASSIGSTALAKNIQYF.

V usage is TRBV5-1 and J usage is TRBJ1-2; TRBD1 agrees at 8 bases. The CDR3 length is 14 residues. Trimming cost V 4 bases and J 2 bases; bases outside gene matches: 4. Germline assignment: CDR1 SGHRS and CDR2 YFSETQ. The CDR3 coding sequence is TGCGCCAGCAGCAACCGGACAGGGAACTATGGCTACACCTTC. It encodes CASSNRTGNYGYTF.

This chain connects TRBV7-9 to TRBJ2-7, with TRBD1 as a possible D gene (6 bases). CDR1 is SEHNR and CDR2 is FQNEAQ in the germline V gene (reference sequence). V lost 2 bases and J 3 bases, leaving 14 bases between the germline ends. CDR3 size: 15 residues. The CDR3 coding sequence is TGTGCCAGCAGCTTATCGACAGGCAAGCTCTACGAGCAGTACTTC. It yields the protein CASSLSTGKLYEQYF. Looking up the rest from reference TRBV7-9 and TRBJ2-7 gives the full variable domain: DTGVSQNPRHKITKRGQNVTFRCDPISEHNRLYWYRQTLGQGPEFLTYFQNEAQLEKSRLLSDRFSAERPKGSFSTLEIQRTEQGDSAMYLCASSLSTGKLYEQYFGPGTRLTVT.

V and J are TRBV6-2 or TRBV6-3 and TRBJ2-7, with 7 bases identical to TRBD1. The CDR3 covers 15 residues. Germline V gene lookup returns CDR1 MNHEY and CDR2 SVGEGT. J was trimmed by 3 bases and V by 9 bases; bases with no gene match: 14. CDR3 sequence reads: CASATGQAGYYEQYF. Here the CDR3 DNA reads TGTGCCAGTGCGACAGGACAGGCCGGCTACTACGAGCAGTACTTC.

This sequence joins TRBV20-1 and TRBJ2-3; no reliable D call. Trimming removed 0 bases at V and 3 bases at J, with 13 bases between. Germline V CDR1 and CDR2: DFQATT, SNEGSKA (reference sequence). The CDR3 extends over 15 amino acids. This CDR3 is CSARDLLGWTDTQYF. DNA of the CDR3: TGCAGTGCTAGAGATCTCTTAGGGTGGACAGATACGCAGTATTTT.

This clonotype was counted between two and nine times. The V and J genes are TRBV6-5 and TRBJ1-1; TRBD1 matches at 9 bases. The CDR3 is 13 amino acids. CDR1 is MNHEY and CDR2 is SVGAGI in the germline V gene. After removal of 2 bases from V and 7 bases from J, the junction contained 2 bases not matched to a gene. CDR3 sequence reads: CASSYGTGLEAFF. DNA of the CDR3: TGTGCCAGCAGTTACGGGACAGGGCTTGAAGCTTTCTTT.

Turning to this clonotype: A read error may account for a junction end that differs from germline. This chain uses TRBV7-2 with TRBJ2-4; the match to TRBD2 covers 7 bases. The germline V gene has CDR1 SGHTA and CDR2 FQGNSA. This CDR3 has 15 residues. The CDR3 DNA reads TGTGCCAGCAGCCTAGCGAGGGCAGGGACTACGAGGCAGTACTTC. Protein sequence: CASSLARAGTTRQYF. Based on the CDR3 plus reference TRBV7-2 and TRBJ2-4, the full variable domain is GAGVSQSPSNKVTEKGKDVELRCDPISGHTALYWYRQSLGQGLEFLIYFQGNSAPDKSGLPSDRFSAERTGGSVSTLTIQRTQQEDSAVYLCASSLARAGTTRQYFGAGTRLSVL.